The 13 T cell receptor beta chains presented below share a single source sample, sequenced in a study of shared clonotypes between healthy human individuals. Clones were sequenced by immunoSEQ multiplex PCR, and TCRdb holds only the in-frame ones, with some missing. The data hold millions of clones, with roughly 93% observed a single time. The sample was naive CD4+ T cells from PBMCs. Stated subset: CD45RA+ positively selected. These receptors were taken from a young man in good health. Some clones in this sample may be carry-over from other donors' samples.

This chain joins TRBV9 and TRBJ2-3; 7 bases map to TRBD1. This CDR3 is 14 amino acids long. Trimming removed 5 bases from V and 4 bases from J; junction bases left unmatched: 7. Germline CDR1 reads SGDLS; CDR2 reads YYNGEE. CDR3 loop: CASSRTGVPDTQYF. The CDR3 DNA is TGTGCCAGCAGTCGAACAGGGGTACCAGATACGCAGTATTTT.

V gene TRBV28 combines with J gene TRBJ1-2, with a weak D call TRBD1 (6 bases). The CDR3 is 15 amino acids. With 5 bases removed from V and 5 bases from J, the gap between germline ends came to 18 bases. Germline V gives CDR1 MDHEN, CDR2 SYDVKM. CDR3 residues: CASSPGGANAYGYTF. CDR3 coding DNA: TGTGCCAGCAGTCCCGGGGGCGCTAACGCTTATGGCTACACCTTC.

This clone has a handful of counts. The V gene is TRBV6-4, the J gene TRBJ1-1, with D hard to call. V was clipped by 4 bases and J by 5 bases, with 8 bases between them. The germline CDR1 and CDR2 sequences are MRHNA and SNTAGT. The CDR3 contains 12 residues. This chain's CDR3 is CASSVTQTEAFF. The CDR3 DNA sequence: TGTGCCAGCAGTGTCACACAGACTGAAGCTTTCTTT.

The chain links TRBV7-2 to TRBJ2-7; TRBD2 aligns across 9 bases. The trim removed 5 bases at V and 2 bases at J, leaving 10 bases unmatched. Germline CDR1 is SGHTA and CDR2 is FQGNSA. The CDR3 covers 16 residues. CDR3 DNA sequence: TGTGCCAGCAGCCTAGACTTAGCGGGGGCCACCTACGAGCAGTACTTC. Protein: CASSLDLAGATYEQYF.

The chain joins TRBV7-9 to TRBJ2-2, with D possibly matching TRBD2 (5 bases). The CDR3 consists of 14 residues. From germline, CDR1 is SEHNR and CDR2 FQNEAQ (reference sequence). Trimming cost V 4 bases and J 5 bases, with 11 bases left between them. CDR3 sequence (DNA): TGTGCCAGCAGCTCGAGCGGAAAGACCGGGGAGCTGTTTTTT. Its translation is CASSSSGKTGELFF.

The chain recombines TRBV28 with TRBJ1-2; 8 nucleotides match TRBD1. CDR1 and CDR2 from the germline V gene are MDHEN and SYDVKM. This CDR3 comprises 14 residues. V was pared by 6 bases and J by 7 bases, with 10 bases of the junction left unmatched. The CDR3 bases are TGTGCCAGCAGACCCTGGACAGGGTTTAGTGGCTACACCTTC. Translating gives CASRPWTGFSGYTF.

The rearrangement uses TRBV20-1 and TRBJ1-2; D not resolved. Germline lookup yields CDR1 DFQATT and CDR2 SNEGSKA (reference sequence). V was cut by 5 bases and J by 8 bases, with 12 bases left in between. The length of the CDR3 is 11 residues. The CDR3 loop is CSAYVDKGYTF. The CDR3 DNA is TGCAGTGCTTACGTTGATAAGGGCTACACCTTC.

This rearrangement joins TRBV10-3 to TRBJ2-7; D is perhaps TRBD1 (5 bases). This CDR3 has 15 amino acids. Germline V gene data show CDR1 as ENHRY and CDR2 as SYGVKD. V gave up 0 bases and J gave up 2 bases, with 11 bases separating them. The CDR3 DNA reads TGTGCCATCAGTGAGTCGACGACAGCAACCTACGAGCAGTACTTC. Amino acid sequence: CAISESTTATYEQYF.

The chain couples TRBV6-5 to TRBJ2-5; perhaps TRBD2 as D (6 bases). The CDR3 loop spans 14 amino acids. V dropped 6 bases and J dropped 5 bases, with 16 bases sitting between them. CDR1 MNHEY and CDR2 SVGAGI come from the germline V gene. The CDR3 region has the DNA TGTGCCAGCAGGTCGAATTTGGCGGGGGAGACCCAGTACTTC. As protein: CASRSNLAGETQYF.

This clone was seen more than once but under ten times. This sample includes further DNA sequences coding for the same CDR3. The chain couples TRBV29-1 to TRBJ2-7; D gene unclear. The CDR3 runs 12 residues. The germline gives CDR1 SQVTM, CDR2 ANQGSEA. With 0 bases removed from V and 2 bases from J, the gap between germline ends came to 5 bases. The CDR3 protein is CSVEDGTYEQYF. CDR3 nucleotides: TGCAGCGTTGAAGATGGGACCTACGAGCAGTACTTC.

V and J are TRBV29-1 and TRBJ2-7; D possibly matches TRBD1 or TRBD2 (5 bases each). Trimming stripped 8 bases from V and 2 bases from J, with 13 bases between. The germline gives CDR1 SQVTM, CDR2 ANQGSEA. CDR3 length: 12 residues. CDR3 loop: CSIRDVTYEQYF. The CDR3, as DNA: TGCAGCATCCGGGACGTAACCTACGAGCAGTACTTC.

This chain uses TRBV6-5 with TRBJ1-2; D not resolved. This CDR3 region has 14 residues. Germline values: CDR1 MNHEY, CDR2 SVGAGI. Trimming removed 5 bases at V and 2 bases at J, with 12 bases between. This CDR3 is CASSNIRLNYGYTF. The CDR3 DNA sequence: TGTGCCAGCAGTAACATCAGGCTCAACTATGGCTACACCTTC.

This chain uses TRBV5-1 with TRBJ2-5, with TRBD1 matching 8 bases. There are 17 residues in the CDR3. Germline trimming cut 0 bases from V and 5 bases from J; bases unmatched to any gene: 12. The V gene's germline CDR1 is SGHRS and CDR2 YFSETQ. CDR3 coding DNA: TGCGCCAGCAGCTTGGAGGTCACAGGGGGTTATAGGGAGACCCAGTACTTC. It codes for CASSLEVTGGYRETQYF. The whole variable domain, remainder taken from reference TRBV5-1 and TRBJ2-5, is KAGVTQTPRYLIKTRGQQVTLSCSPISGHRSVSWYQQTPGQGLQFLFEYFSETQRNKGNFPGRFSGRQFSNSRSEMNVSTLELGDSALYLCASSLEVTGGYRETQYFGPGTRLLVL.